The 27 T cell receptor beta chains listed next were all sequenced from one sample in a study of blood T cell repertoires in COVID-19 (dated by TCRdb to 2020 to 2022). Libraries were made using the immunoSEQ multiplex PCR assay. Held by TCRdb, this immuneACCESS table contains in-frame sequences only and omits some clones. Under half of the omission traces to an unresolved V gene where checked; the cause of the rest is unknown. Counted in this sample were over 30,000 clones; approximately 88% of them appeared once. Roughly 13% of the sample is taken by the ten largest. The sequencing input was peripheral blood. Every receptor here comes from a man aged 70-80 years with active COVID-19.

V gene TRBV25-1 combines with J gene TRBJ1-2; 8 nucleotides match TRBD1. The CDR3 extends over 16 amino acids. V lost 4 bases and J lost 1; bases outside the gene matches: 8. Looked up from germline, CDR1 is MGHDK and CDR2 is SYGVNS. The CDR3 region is CASSGNGQGINYGYTF. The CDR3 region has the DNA TGTGCCAGCAGTGGCAACGGACAGGGTATTAACTATGGCTACACCTTC.

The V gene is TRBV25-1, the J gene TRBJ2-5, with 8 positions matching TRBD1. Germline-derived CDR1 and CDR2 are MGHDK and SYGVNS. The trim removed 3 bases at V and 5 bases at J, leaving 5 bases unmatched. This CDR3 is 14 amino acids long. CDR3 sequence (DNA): TGTGCCAGCAGTGATCGGACAGGGAGGGAGACCCAGTACTTC. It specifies CASSDRTGRETQYF.

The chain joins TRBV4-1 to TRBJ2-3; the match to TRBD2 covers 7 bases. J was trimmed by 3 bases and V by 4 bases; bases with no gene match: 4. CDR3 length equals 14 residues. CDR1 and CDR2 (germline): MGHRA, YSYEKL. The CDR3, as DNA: TGCGCCAGCAGCCCCACGGGGGGAACAGATACGCAGTATTTT. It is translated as CASSPTGGTDTQYF.

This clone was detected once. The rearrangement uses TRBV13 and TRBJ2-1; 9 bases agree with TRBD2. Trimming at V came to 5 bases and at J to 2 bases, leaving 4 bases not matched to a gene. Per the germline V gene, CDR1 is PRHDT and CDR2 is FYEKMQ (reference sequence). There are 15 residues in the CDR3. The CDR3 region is CASSLAGKTYNEQFF. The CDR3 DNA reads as TGTGCCAGCAGCCTAGCGGGGAAGACCTACAATGAGCAGTTCTTC.

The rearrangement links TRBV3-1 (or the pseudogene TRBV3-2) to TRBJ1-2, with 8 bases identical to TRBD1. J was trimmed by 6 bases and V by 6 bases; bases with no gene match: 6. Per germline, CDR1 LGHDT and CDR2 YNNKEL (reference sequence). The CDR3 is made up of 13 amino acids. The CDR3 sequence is CASRIGTGHGYTF. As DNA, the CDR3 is TGTGCCAGCAGGATCGGGACAGGCCATGGCTACACCTTC.

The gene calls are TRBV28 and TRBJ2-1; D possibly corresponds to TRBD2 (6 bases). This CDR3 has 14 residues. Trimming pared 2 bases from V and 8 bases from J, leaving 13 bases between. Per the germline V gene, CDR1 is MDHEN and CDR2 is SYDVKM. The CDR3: CASSLTGERDEQFF. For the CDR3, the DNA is TGTGCCAGCAGTTTAACGGGGGAGAGGGATGAGCAGTTCTTC.

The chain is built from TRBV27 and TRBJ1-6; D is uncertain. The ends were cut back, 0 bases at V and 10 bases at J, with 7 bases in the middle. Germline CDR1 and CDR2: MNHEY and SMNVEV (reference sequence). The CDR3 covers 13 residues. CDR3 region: CASSLSTISPLHF. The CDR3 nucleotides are TGTGCCAGCAGTTTATCGACTATCTCACCCCTCCACTTT.

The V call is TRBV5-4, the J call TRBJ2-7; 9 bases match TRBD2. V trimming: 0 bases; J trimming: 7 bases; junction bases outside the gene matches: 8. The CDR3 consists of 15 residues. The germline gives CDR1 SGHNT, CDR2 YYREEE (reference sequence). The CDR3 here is CASSLDGGRAREQYF. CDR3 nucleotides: TGTGCCAGCAGCTTGGATGGCGGGAGGGCGCGGGAGCAGTACTTC.

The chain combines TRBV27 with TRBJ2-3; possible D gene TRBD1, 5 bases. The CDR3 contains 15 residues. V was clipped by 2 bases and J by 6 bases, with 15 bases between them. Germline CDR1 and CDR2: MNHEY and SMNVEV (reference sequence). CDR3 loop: CASSLRRDSGDTQYF. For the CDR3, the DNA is TGTGCCAGCAGTTTAAGAAGAGACTCAGGGGATACGCAGTATTTT.

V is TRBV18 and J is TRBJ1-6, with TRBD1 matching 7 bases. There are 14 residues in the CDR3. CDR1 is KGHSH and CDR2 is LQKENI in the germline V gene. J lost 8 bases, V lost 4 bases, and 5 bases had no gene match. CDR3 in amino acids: CASSLTGSDSPLHF. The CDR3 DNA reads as TGTGCCAGCTCACTGACAGGGTCCGATTCACCCCTCCACTTT.

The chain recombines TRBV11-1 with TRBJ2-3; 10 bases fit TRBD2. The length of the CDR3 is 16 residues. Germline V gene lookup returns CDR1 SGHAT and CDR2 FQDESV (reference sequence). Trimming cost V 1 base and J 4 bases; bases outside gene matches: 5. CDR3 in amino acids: CASSLELAGISDTQYF. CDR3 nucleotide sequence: TGTGCCAGCAGCTTAGAACTAGCGGGAATCTCAGATACGCAGTATTTT.

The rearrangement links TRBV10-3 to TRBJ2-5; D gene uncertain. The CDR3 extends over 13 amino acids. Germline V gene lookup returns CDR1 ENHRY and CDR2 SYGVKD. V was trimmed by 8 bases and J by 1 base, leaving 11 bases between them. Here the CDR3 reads CAIGPFSQETQYF. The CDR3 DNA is TGTGCCATCGGGCCCTTTAGCCAAGAGACCCAGTACTTC.

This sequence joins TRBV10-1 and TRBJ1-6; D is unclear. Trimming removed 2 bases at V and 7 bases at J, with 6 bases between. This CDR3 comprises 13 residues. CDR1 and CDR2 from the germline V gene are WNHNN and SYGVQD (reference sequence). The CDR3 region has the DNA TGCGCCAGCAGTGAGACAGCAAATTCACCCCTCCACTTT. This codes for CASSETANSPLHF.

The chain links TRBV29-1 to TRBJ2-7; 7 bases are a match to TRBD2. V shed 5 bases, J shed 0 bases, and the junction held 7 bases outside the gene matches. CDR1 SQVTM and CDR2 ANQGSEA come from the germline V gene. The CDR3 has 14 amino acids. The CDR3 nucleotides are TGCAGCGTTCGGGACGGGAGGAGCTCCTACGAGCAGTACTTC. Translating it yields CSVRDGRSSYEQYF.

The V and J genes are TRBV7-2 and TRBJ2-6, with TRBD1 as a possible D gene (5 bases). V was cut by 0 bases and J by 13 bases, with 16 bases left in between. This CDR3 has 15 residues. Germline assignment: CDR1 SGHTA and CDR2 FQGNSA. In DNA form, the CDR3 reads TGTGCCAGCAGCTTAGCGGCCAAGGCCCCAGGGGTCCTGACTTTC. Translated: CASSLAAKAPGVLTF.

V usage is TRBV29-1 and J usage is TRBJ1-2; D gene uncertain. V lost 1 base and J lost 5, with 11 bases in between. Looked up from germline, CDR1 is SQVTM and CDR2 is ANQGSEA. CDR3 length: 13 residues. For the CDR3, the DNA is TGCAGCGTTGAAGCTATTCGGGGATATGGCTACACCTTC. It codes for CSVEAIRGYGYTF.

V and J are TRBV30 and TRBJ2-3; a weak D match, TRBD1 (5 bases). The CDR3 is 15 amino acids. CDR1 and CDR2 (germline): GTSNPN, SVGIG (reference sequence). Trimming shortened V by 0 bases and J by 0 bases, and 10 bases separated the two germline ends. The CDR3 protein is CAWSVVTVSTDTQYF. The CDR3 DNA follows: TGTGCCTGGAGTGTAGTGACAGTTAGCACAGATACGCAGTATTTT.

Here the CDR3 reads CASSDLGQVLDTQYF. In DNA, the CDR3 is TGCGCCAGCAGTGATCTGGGACAGGTCCTAGATACGCAGTATTTT. The chain combines TRBV10-2 with TRBJ2-3, with TRBD1 matching over 8 bases. The germline V gene has CDR1 WSHSY and CDR2 SAAADI. The CDR3 loop spans 15 amino acids. The junction had 7 bases not matched to a gene; V was cut back by 3 bases and J by 5 bases.

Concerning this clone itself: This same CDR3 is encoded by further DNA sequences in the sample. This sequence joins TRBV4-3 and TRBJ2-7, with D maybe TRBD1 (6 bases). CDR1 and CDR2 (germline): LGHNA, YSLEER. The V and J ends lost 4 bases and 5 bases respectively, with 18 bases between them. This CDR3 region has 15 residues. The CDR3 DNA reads TGCGCCAGCAGCCTCCGGGACACTCCTTATGACGAGCAGTACTTC. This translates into CASSLRDTPYDEQYF.

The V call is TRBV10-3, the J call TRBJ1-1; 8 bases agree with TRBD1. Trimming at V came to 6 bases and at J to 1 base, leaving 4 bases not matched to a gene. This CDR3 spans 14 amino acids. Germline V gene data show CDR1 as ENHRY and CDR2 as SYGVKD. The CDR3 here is CAISRQGRNTEAFF. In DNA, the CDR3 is TGTGCCATCAGCAGACAGGGGCGGAACACTGAAGCTTTCTTT.

CDR3 in amino acids: CASSYSKAGEVVRETQYF. CDR3 nucleotides: TGTGCCAGCAGTTACTCGAAGGCGGGAGAGGTGGTACGTGAGACCCAGTACTTC. The chain couples TRBV6-2 or TRBV6-3 to TRBJ2-5, with 7 positions matching TRBD2. The CDR3 length is 18 residues. The germline gives CDR1 MNHEY, CDR2 SVGEGT. The V and J ends lost 0 bases and 5 bases, in that order; junction bases with no gene match: 15.

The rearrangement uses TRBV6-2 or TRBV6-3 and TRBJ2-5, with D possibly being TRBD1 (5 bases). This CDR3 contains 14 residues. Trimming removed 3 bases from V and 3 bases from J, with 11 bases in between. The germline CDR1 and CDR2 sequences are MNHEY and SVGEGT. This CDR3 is CASSYSDSKETQYF. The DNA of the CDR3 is TGTGCCAGCAGTTATTCAGACAGCAAAGAGACCCAGTACTTC.

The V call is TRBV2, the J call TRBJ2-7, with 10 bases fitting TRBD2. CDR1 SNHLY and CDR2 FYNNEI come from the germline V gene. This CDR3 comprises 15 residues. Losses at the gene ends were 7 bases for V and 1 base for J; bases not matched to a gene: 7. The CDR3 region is CASKREGVNSYEQYF. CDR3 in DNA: TGTGCCAGCAAGCGGGAGGGCGTTAATTCCTACGAGCAGTACTTC.

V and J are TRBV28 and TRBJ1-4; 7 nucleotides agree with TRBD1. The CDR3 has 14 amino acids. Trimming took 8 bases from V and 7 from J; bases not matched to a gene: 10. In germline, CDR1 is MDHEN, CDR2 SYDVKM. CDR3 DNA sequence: TGTGCCAGCGGAGAGGACAGGTGGGGTGAAAAACTGTTTTTT. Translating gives CASGEDRWGEKLFF. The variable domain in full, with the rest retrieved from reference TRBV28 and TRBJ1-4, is DVKVTQSSRYLVKRTGEKVFLECVQDMDHENMFWYRQDPGLGLRLIYFSYDVKMKEKGDIPEGYSVSREKKERFSLILESASTNQTSMYLCASGEDRWGEKLFFGSGTQLSVL.

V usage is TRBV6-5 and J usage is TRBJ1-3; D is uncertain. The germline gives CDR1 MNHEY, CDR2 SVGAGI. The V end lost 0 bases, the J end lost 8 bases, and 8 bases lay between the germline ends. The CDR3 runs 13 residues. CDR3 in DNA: TGTGCCAGCAGTTACTCGACGGGAGACACCATATATTTT. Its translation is CASSYSTGDTIYF.

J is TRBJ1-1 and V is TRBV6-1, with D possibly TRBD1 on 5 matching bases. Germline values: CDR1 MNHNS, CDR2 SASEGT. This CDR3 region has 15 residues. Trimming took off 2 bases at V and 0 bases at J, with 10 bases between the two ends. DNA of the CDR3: TGTGCCAGCAGTGAATGGGGGGATCTGAACACTGAAGCTTTCTTT. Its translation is CASSEWGDLNTEAFF.

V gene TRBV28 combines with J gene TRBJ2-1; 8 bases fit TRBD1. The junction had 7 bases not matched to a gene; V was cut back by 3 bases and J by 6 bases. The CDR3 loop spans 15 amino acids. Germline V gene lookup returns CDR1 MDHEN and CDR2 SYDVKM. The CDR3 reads CASSLAGQGFNEQFF. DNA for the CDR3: TGTGCCAGCAGTTTGGCTGGACAGGGATTCAATGAGCAGTTCTTC.